Below, 11 T cell receptor beta chains from the same sample are listed, as sequenced in a study of monozygotic twins with inflammatory bowel disease. One entry per CDR3 protein, without DNA, is what TCRdb gives after re-calling the 5' RACE reads. This repertoire includes more than 100,000 distinct CDR3 sequences. Specimen: blood. The receptor set was obtained from a human donor with ulcerative colitis or Crohn's disease, or a healthy co-twin of an affected twin (not recorded which).

The chain employs TRBV6-1 and TRBJ1-5; TCRdb calls TRBD1, which cannot be checked without DNA. The V gene's germline CDR1 is MNHNS and CDR2 SASEGT. The CDR3 has 14 residues. The chain's CDR3 is CASKGQGSNQPQHF.

The V and J genes are TRBV6-5 and TRBJ1-1; TCRdb indicates TRBD1, and absent DNA this call remains unverified. Germline assignment: CDR1 MNHEY and CDR2 SVGAGI. CDR3 size: 16 residues. CDR3 region: CASSSDSPPGFAEAFF.

The V gene is TRBV12-3 or TRBV12-4, the J gene TRBJ1-2; TCRdb outputs TRBD1, but without DNA this stays unchecked. CDR3 length equals 13 residues. The CDR3 sequence is CASSPPSHAGYTF.

The rearrangement links TRBV3-1 to TRBJ1-1. The CDR3 contains 15 residues. The germline gives CDR1 LGHDT, CDR2 YNNKEL (reference sequence). The CDR3 spells CASSQDGGGNTEAFF.

The genes are TRBV18 and TRBJ1-1; as DNA is missing, the TRBD1 call by TCRdb cannot be tested. Germline loops: CDR1 KGHSH, CDR2 LQKENI. The CDR3 contains 15 residues. The CDR3: CASSPGQLGKAEAFF. The full variable domain, in which reference TRBV18 and TRBJ1-1 provide the parts outside the CDR3, is NAGVMQNPRHLVRRRGQEARLRCSPMKGHSHVYWYRQLPEEGLKFMVYLQKENIIDESGMPKERFSAEFPKEGPSILRIQQVVRGDSAAYFCASSPGQLGKAEAFFGQGTRLTVV.

The genes are TRBV6-2 or TRBV6-3 and TRBJ2-3. The germline V gene has CDR1 MNHEY and CDR2 SVGEGT. CDR3 length equals 16 residues. This CDR3 is CASSYSSRASTDTQYF.

The rearrangement uses TRBV19 and TRBJ2-6; TCRdb names TRBD1, which stays unverified in the absence of DNA. The CDR3 is 19 amino acids. Germline V gene data show CDR1 as LNHDA and CDR2 as SQIVND (reference sequence). The CDR3 is CASSIWGSLVKAGANVLTF.

This chain uses TRBV18 with TRBJ1-2; TCRdb's D gene call, TRBD1, goes unchecked for lack of DNA. Germline CDR1 reads KGHSH; CDR2 reads LQKENI. This CDR3 comprises 15 residues. CDR3 amino acids: CASSRRTGENYGYTF. The complete variable domain, with remaining parts taken from reference TRBV18 and TRBJ1-2, reads NAGVMQNPRHLVRRRGQEARLRCSPMKGHSHVYWYRQLPEEGLKFMVYLQKENIIDESGMPKERFSAEFPKEGPSILRIQQVVRGDSAAYFCASSRRTGENYGYTFGSGTRLTVV.

This CDR3 reads CASSLGSGTMGNQPQHF. The V gene is TRBV7-2, the J gene TRBJ1-5. CDR1 SGHTA and CDR2 FQGNSA come from the germline V gene. The CDR3 loop spans 17 amino acids.

This rearrangement joins TRBV5-1 to TRBJ2-3; TCRdb names TRBD1, which stays unverified in the absence of DNA. CDR3 size: 14 residues. Per the germline V gene, CDR1 is SGHRS and CDR2 is YFSETQ. The chain's CDR3 is CASSNQGAPDTQNF. The entire variable domain, with the rest obtained from reference TRBV5-1 and TRBJ2-3, is as follows: KAGVTQTPRYLIKTRGQQVTLSCSPISGHRSVSWYQQTPGQGLQFLFEYFSETQRNKGNFPGRFSGRQFSNSRSEMNVSTLELGDSALYLCASSNQGAPDTQNFGPGTRLTVL.

V is TRBV20-1 and J is TRBJ2-3; TCRdb returns TRBD1, unconfirmable since there is no DNA. The germline V gene encodes CDR1 DFQATT and CDR2 SNEGSKA (reference sequence). The CDR3 is 15 amino acids. CDR3 sequence reads: CSAVPGRVLTDTQYF.